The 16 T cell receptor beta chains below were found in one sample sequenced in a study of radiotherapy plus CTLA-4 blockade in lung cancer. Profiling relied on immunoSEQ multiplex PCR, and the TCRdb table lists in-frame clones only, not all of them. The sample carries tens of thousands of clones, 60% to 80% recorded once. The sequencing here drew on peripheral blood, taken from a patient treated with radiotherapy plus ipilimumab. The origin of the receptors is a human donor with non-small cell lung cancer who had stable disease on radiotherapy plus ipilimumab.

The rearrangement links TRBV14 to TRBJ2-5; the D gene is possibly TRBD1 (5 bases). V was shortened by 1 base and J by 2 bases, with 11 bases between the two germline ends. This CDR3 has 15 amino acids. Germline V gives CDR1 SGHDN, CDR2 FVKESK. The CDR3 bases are TGTGCCAGCAGCCAAGTGAAGGGGATACAAGAGACCCAGTACTTC. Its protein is CASSQVKGIQETQYF. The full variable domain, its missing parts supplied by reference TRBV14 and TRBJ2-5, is EAGVTQFPSHSVIEKGQTVTLRCDPISGHDNLYWYRRVMGKEIKFLLHFVKESKQDESGMPNNRFLAERTGGTYSTLKVQPAELEDSGVYFCASSQVKGIQETQYFGPGTRLLVL.

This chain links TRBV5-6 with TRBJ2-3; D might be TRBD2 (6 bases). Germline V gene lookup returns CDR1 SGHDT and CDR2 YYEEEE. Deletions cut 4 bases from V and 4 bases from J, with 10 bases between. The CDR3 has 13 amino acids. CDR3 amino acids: CASSTGAADTQYF. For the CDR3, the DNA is TGTGCCAGCAGCACGGGAGCGGCAGATACGCAGTATTTT.

CDR3 residues: CASSLLRTDTQYF. CDR3 DNA sequence: TGTGCCAGCAGCTTGTTAAGGACAGATACGCAGTATTTT. The chain carries TRBV7-2 and TRBJ2-3; no reliable D call. This CDR3 region has 13 residues. In germline, CDR1 is SGHTA, CDR2 FQGNSA. Trimming cost V 3 bases and J 3 bases, with 7 bases left between them.

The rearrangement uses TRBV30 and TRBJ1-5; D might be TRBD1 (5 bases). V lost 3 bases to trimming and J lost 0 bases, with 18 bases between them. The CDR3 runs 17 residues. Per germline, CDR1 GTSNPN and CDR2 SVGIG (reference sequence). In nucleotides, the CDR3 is TGTGCCTGGAGGCTCGGCAGGGATCTATATAGCAATCAGCCCCAGCATTTT. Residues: CAWRLGRDLYSNQPQHF.

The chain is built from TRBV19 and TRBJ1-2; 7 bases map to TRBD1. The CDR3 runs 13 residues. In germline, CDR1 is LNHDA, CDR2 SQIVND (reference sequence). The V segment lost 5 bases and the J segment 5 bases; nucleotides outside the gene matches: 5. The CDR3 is CASSLLQGYGYTF. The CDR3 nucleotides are TGTGCCAGTAGTTTATTACAGGGGTATGGCTACACCTTC. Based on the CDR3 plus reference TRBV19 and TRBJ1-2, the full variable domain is DGGITQSPKYLFRKEGQNVTLSCEQNLNHDAMYWYRQDPGQGLRLIYYSQIVNDFQKGDIAEGYSVSREKKESFPLTVTSAQKNPTAFYLCASSLLQGYGYTFGSGTRLTVV.

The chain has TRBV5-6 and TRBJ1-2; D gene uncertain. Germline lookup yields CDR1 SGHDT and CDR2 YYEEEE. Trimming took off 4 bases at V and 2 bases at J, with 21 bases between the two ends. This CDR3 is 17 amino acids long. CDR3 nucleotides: TGTGCCAGCAGCCTTTCCAGTCGGCGATTTAGGAACTATGGCTACACCTTC. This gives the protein CASSLSSRRFRNYGYTF. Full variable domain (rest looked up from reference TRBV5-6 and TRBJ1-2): DAGVTQSPTHLIKTRGQQVTLRCSPKSGHDTVSWYQQALGQGPQFIFQYYEEEERQRGNFPDRFSGHQFPNYSSELNVNALLLGDSALYLCASSLSSRRFRNYGYTFGSGTRLTVV.

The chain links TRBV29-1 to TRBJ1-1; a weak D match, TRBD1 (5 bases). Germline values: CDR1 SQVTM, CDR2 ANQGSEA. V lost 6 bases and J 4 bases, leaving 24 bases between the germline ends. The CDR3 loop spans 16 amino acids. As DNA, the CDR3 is TGCAGCGTGGCTGCTACTCCGGGACGCGGCTTCACTGAAGCTTTCTTT. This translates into CSVAATPGRGFTEAFF. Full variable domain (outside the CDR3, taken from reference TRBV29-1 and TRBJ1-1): SAVISQKPSRDICQRGTSLTIQCQVDSQVTMMFWYRQQPGQSLTLIATANQGSEATYESGFVIDKFPISRPNLTFSTLTVSNMSPEDSSIYLCSVAATPGRGFTEAFFGQGTRLTVV.

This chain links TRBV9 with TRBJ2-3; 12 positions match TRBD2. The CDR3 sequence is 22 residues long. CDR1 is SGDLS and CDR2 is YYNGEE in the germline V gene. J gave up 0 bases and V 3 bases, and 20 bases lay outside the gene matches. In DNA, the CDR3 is TGTGCCAGCAGCGCTCCACTAGCGGGGGGTCCAGACCAGTTTTCTAGCACAGATACGCAGTATTTT. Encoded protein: CASSAPLAGGPDQFSSTDTQYF.

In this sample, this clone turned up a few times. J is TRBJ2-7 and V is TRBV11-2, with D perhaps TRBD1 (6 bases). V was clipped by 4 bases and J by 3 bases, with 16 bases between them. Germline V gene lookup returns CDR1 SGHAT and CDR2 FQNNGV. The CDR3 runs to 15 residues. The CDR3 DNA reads TGTGCCAGCAGCTCCTGGGACACGTGGAACTACGAGCAGTACTTC. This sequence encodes CASSSWDTWNYEQYF.

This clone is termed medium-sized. CDR3 DNA: TGTGCCAGCAGCTTAGGCCGCCAGAGCAATCAGCCCCAGCATTTT. It encodes CASSLGRQSNQPQHF. V is TRBV13 and J is TRBJ1-5; no firm D call. The CDR3 length is 15 residues. Germline CDR1 and CDR2: PRHDT and FYEKMQ (reference sequence). Trimming pared 0 bases from V and 1 base from J, leaving 7 bases between. Full variable domain (rest looked up from reference TRBV13 and TRBJ1-5): AAGVIQSPRHLIKEKRETATLKCYPIPRHDTVYWYQQGPGQDPQFLISFYEKMQSDKGSIPDRFSAQQFSDYHSELNMSSLELGDSALYFCASSLGRQSNQPQHFGDGTRLSIL.

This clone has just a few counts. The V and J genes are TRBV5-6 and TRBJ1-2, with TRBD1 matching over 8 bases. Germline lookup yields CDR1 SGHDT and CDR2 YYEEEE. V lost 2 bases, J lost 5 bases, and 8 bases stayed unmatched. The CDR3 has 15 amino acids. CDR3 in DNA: TGTGCCAGCAGCTTACTAGGGACAGGAGATTATGGCTACACCTTC. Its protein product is CASSLLGTGDYGYTF.

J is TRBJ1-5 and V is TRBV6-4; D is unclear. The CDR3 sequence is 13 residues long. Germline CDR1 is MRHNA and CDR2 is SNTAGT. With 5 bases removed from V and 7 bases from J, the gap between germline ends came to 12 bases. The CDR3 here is CASSRELGQPQHF. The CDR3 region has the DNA TGTGCCAGCAGTAGGGAGCTGGGGCAGCCCCAGCATTTT.

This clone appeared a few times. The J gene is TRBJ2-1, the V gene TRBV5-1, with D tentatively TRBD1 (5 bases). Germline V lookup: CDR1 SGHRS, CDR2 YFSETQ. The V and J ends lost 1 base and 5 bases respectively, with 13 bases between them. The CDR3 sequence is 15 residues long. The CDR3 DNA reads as TGCGCCAGCAGCTTGACGCAGGGAAAGAACAATGAGCAGTTCTTC. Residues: CASSLTQGKNNEQFF.

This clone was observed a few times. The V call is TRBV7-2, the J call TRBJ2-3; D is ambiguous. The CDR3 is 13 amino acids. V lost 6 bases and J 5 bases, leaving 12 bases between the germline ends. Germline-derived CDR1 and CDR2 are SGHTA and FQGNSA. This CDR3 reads CASRTSSGDTQYF. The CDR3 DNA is TGTGCCAGCAGGACTTCCTCGGGAGATACGCAGTATTTT.

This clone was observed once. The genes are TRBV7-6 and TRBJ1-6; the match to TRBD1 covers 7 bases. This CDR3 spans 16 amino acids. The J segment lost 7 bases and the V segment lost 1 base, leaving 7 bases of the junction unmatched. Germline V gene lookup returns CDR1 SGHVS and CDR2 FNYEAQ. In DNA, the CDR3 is TGTGCCAGCAGCTTAGGCCCTAGACAGGGAAATTCACCCCTCCACTTT. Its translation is CASSLGPRQGNSPLHF.

The chain's CDR3 is CASTRAGSYGYTF. CDR3 coding DNA: TGTGCCAGCACCAGAGCAGGTAGCTATGGCTACACCTTC. The chain couples TRBV27 to TRBJ1-2; unclear D gene. Trimming took 7 bases from V and 4 from J, leaving 13 bases between them. The CDR3 sequence is 13 residues long. Germline assignment: CDR1 MNHEY and CDR2 SMNVEV (reference sequence).